These T cell receptor beta chains were read from a single sample in a study of blood T cell repertoires in COVID-19. Sequencing used immunoSEQ multiplex PCR; TCRdb keeps in-frame clones, though not all of them. Of about 330,000 clones listed, 87% were seen once; the top ten hold approximately 9.4%. Sequencing was done on a sample of peripheral blood. All receptors derive from a man under 40 with COVID-19, enrolled during active disease. CDR3s include the opening cysteine and the closing phenylalanine or tryptophan. Fields, in order: D gene, CDR3 length, clone size, V gene, J gene, CDR3 protein, CDR3 DNA. The D gene is left open where the match is weak. Size tells how often a clone was seen (once, few, many) or the class of an expanded clone, and some rows leave it out.

TRBD1	12	once	TRBV6-5	TRBJ2-7	CASQAGGWGQYF	TGTGCCAGTCAGGCAGGGGGCTGGGGGCAGTACTTC
-	15	-	TRBV7-2	TRBJ2-6	CASSLFLSGANVLTF	TGTGCCAGCAGCTTATTTCTCTCTGGGGCCAACGTCCTGACTTTC
-	15	-	TRBV27	TRBJ2-3	CASSSQQGSRDTQYF	TGTGCCAGCAGTTCACAACAGGGTTCCAGAGATACGCAGTATTTT
-	13	-	TRBV19	TRBJ2-5	CASSIGLQETQYF	TGTGCCAGTAGTATCGGTCTCCAAGAGACCCAGTACTTC
TRBD2	16	-	TRBV7-2	TRBJ2-1	CASSMGLAGSYNEQFF	TGTGCCAGCAGCATGGGACTAGCGGGCTCCTACAATGAGCAGTTCTTC
TRBD2	15	-	TRBV19	TRBJ2-7	CASSTLAATTYEQYF	TGTGCCAGTAGTACTCTAGCGGCGACTACCTACGAGCAGTACTTC
-	14	few	TRBV5-1	TRBJ1-2	CASSLAGGYDGYTF	TGCGCCAGCAGCTTGGCCGGGGGGTACGATGGCTACACCTTC
TRBD1	16	-	TRBV7-2	TRBJ2-3	CASSQGQGTSGDTQYF	TGTGCCAGCAGCCAGGGACAGGGCACCTCGGGAGATACGCAGTATTTT
-	14	-	TRBV7-2	TRBJ2-7	CASSSPLLEREQYF	TGTGCCAGCAGCTCTCCCCTGCTGGAGAGGGAGCAGTACTTC
-	11	-	TRBV5-6	TRBJ1-2	CASSVSGGYTF	TGTGCCAGCAGCGTATCAGGGGGCTACACCTTC
TRBD1	15	-	TRBV6-2/TRBV6-3	TRBJ1-6	CASSKDRVRNSPLHF	TGTGCCAGCAGCAAGGACAGGGTAAGGAACTCACCCCTCCACTTT
TRBD1	13	once	TRBV30	TRBJ2-7	CAWSPGQSYEQYF	TGTGCCTGGAGCCCGGGACAGTCCTACGAGCAGTACTTC
TRBD2	16	-	TRBV3-1/TRBV3-2	TRBJ2-3	CASSQGSGGPTDTQYF	TGTGCCAGCAGCCAAGGTAGCGGGGGCCCCACAGATACGCAGTATTTT
TRBD1	19	few	TRBV7-9	TRBJ1-2	CASSSPRPNDRGLSWGYTF	TGTGCCAGCAGCTCCCCTCGACCGAATGACAGGGGATTGTCTTGGGGCTACACCTTC
-	14	once	TRBV29-1	TRBJ2-3	CSASLRLVTDTQYF	TGCAGCGCCTCTCTCAGACTAGTCACAGATACGCAGTATTTT
TRBD1	13	once	TRBV27	TRBJ2-7	CASTGTGYYEQYF	TGTGCCAGCACCGGGACAGGGTATTACGAGCAGTACTTC
TRBD1	14	-	TRBV19	TRBJ1-1	CASTPDRGDTEAFF	TGTGCCAGTACCCCGGACAGGGGTGATACTGAAGCTTTCTTT
TRBD2	16	few	TRBV19	TRBJ2-1	CASSIQREPSWNEQFF	TGTGCCAGTAGTATCCAGCGGGAGCCGAGTTGGAATGAGCAGTTCTTC
-	15	-	TRBV6-5	TRBJ1-6	CASSYGAARDSPLHF	TGTGCCAGCAGTTACGGGGCAGCCAGGGATTCACCCCTCCACTTT
TRBD2	16	-	TRBV7-2	TRBJ2-7	CASSSQTSGGPIEQYF	TGTGCCAGCAGCTCCCAGACTAGCGGGGGGCCTATCGAGCAGTACTTC
TRBD1	20	-	TRBV4-1	TRBJ2-5	CASSQDRDLRGRGGSGGQYF	TGCGCCAGCAGCCAAGATCGAGACTTGAGAGGGAGAGGGGGCTCAGGGGGCCAGTACTTC
TRBD1	13	-	TRBV19	TRBJ1-2	CASSPRQGHGYTF	TGTGCCAGTAGTCCCCGACAGGGGCATGGCTACACCTTC
TRBD2	14	-	TRBV11-2	TRBJ2-7	CASSPYTGGYEQYF	TGTGCCAGCAGCCCTTATACGGGGGGCTACGAGCAGTACTTC
TRBD2	14	-	TRBV27	TRBJ2-7	CASSLGLAHYEQYF	TGTGCCAGCAGCCTAGGACTAGCGCACTACGAGCAGTACTTC
-	14	-	TRBV9	TRBJ1-4	CASSGLAGFEKLFF	TGTGCCAGCAGCGGGTTGGCAGGGTTTGAAAAACTGTTTTTT
-	15	once	TRBV9	TRBJ1-4	CASSEAGSPNEKLFF	TGTGCCAGCAGCGAAGCAGGGTCGCCTAATGAAAAACTGTTTTTT
-	13	-	TRBV6-6	TRBJ2-3	CASRPQGSDTQYF	TGTGCCAGCAGACCACAGGGTTCAGATACGCAGTATTTT
TRBD2	13	-	TRBV27	TRBJ2-1	CASSLWGLAGAFF	TGTGCCAGCAGTTTATGGGGACTAGCGGGGGCGTTCTTC
TRBD2	15	-	TRBV24-1	TRBJ2-1	CATGASGGRGDEQFF	TGTGCCACCGGAGCGAGCGGGGGCCGGGGGGATGAGCAGTTCTTC
TRBD1	16	-	TRBV6-2/TRBV6-3	TRBJ1-1	CASSYSREQGWTEAFF	TGTGCCAGCAGTTACTCGAGGGAACAGGGGTGGACTGAAGCTTTCTTT
-	16	-	TRBV21-1	TRBJ1-3	CASSKCRQRGGNTIYF	TGTGCCAGCAGCAAATGTCGGCAGAGAGGTGGAAACACCATATATTTT
-	16	few	TRBV4-1	TRBJ2-2	CASSQDQGRNTGELFF	TGCGCCAGCAGCCAAGATCAGGGTCGGAACACCGGGGAGCTGTTTTTT
-	12	-	TRBV14	TRBJ1-4	CASSQQGRRMFF	TGTGCCAGCAGCCAACAGGGGCGGAGAATGTTTTTT
TRBD2	15	-	TRBV6-5	TRBJ2-5	CASRYGLAGGETQYF	TGTGCCAGCAGGTACGGACTAGCGGGAGGAGAGACCCAGTACTTC
TRBD1	13	-	TRBV19	TRBJ1-2	CASSPRQGLGYTF	TGTGCCAGTAGTCCCCGACAGGGTCTTGGCTACACCTTC
-	15	once	TRBV28	TRBJ2-6	CASSPRLSGANVLTF	TGTGCCAGCAGTCCGCGTCTCTCTGGGGCCAACGTCCTGACTTTC
-	14	-	TRBV21-1	TRBJ1-2	CASSKGGGYCGYTF	TGTGCCAGCAGCAAAGGGGGGGGATACTGTGGCTACACCTTC
-	15	-	TRBV6-5	TRBJ2-1	CASRVGGLTYNEQFF	TGTGCCAGCAGAGTGGGAGGTCTTACCTACAATGAGCAGTTCTTC
TRBD1	17	-	TRBV5-1	TRBJ2-7	CASSLDRGRGYSYEQYF	TGCGCCAGCAGCTTGGACAGGGGGCGCGGGTACTCCTACGAGCAGTACTTC
-	18	once	TRBV4-2	TRBJ1-1	CASSQDYLTGVMNTEAFF	TGTGCCAGCAGCCAAGACTACCTAACCGGGGTTATGAACACTGAAGCTTTCTTT
TRBD1	15	-	TRBV19	TRBJ1-6	CASRSLQGGNSPLHF	TGTGCCAGTAGATCCTTACAGGGGGGGAATTCACCCCTCCACTTT
TRBD1	13	-	TRBV29-1	TRBJ2-7	CSVRQGGLYEQYF	TGCAGCGTTAGACAGGGGGGCCTTTACGAGCAGTACTTC
-	13	few	TRBV11-2	TRBJ1-5	CASSLERAQPQHF	TGTGCCAGCAGCTTAGAACGCGCTCAGCCCCAGCATTTT
TRBD2	15	-	TRBV9	TRBJ2-3	CASSWRGSSTDTQYF	TGTGCCAGCAGCTGGCGGGGGTCTAGCACAGATACGCAGTATTTT
-	14	once	TRBV3-1/TRBV3-2	TRBJ1-5	CASSQPRFNQPQHF	TGTGCCAGCAGCCAACCTCGTTTCAATCAGCCCCAGCATTTT
TRBD1	15	-	TRBV6-2/TRBV6-3	TRBJ1-2	CASSPVDRDYYGYTF	TGTGCCAGCAGCCCCGTTGACAGGGATTACTATGGCTACACCTTC
-	15	-	TRBV7-2	TRBJ2-7	CASGYSGARGYEQYF	TGTGCCAGCGGTTACTCAGGGGCTAGGGGCTACGAGCAGTACTTC
-	18	-	TRBV6-1	TRBJ1-5	CASSDKTGVGKRNQPQHF	TGTGCCAGCAGTGACAAGACGGGGGTCGGGAAACGAAATCAGCCCCAGCATTTT
-	14	few	TRBV9	TRBJ1-6	CASSQQASNSPLHF	TGTGCCAGCAGCCAGCAGGCCAGTAATTCACCCCTCCACTTT
-	13	-	TRBV5-6	TRBJ2-7	CASSFPAGYEQYF	TGTGCCAGCAGCTTTCCCGCGGGGTACGAGCAGTACTTC
-	15	-	TRBV9	TRBJ2-1	CASSVDGDFYNEQFF	TGTGCCAGCAGCGTAGACGGGGATTTCTACAATGAGCAGTTCTTC
-	14	once	TRBV11-1	TRBJ2-5	CASAFSQNQETQYF	TGTGCCAGCGCTTTTTCCCAGAATCAAGAGACCCAGTACTTC
-	18	-	TRBV7-9	TRBJ1-4	CASSSLAGGDFTNEKLFF	TGTGCCAGCAGCTCGCTCGCGGGGGGCGATTTCACTAATGAAAAACTGTTTTTT